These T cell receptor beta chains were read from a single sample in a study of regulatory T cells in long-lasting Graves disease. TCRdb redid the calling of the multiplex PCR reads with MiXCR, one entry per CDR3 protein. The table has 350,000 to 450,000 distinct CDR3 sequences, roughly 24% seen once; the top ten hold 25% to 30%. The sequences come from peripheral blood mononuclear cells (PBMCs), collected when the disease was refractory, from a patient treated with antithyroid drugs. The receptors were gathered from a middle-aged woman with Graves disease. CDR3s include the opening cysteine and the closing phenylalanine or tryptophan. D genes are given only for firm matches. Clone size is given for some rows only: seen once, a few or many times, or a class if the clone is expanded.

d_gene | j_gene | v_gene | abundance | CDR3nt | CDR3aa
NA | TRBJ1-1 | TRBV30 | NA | TGTGCCTGGAGTGTACCCCTTCTTCGAGCTTTCTTT | CAWSVPLLRAFF
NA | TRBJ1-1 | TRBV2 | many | TGTGCCAGCAGTGAAGCGCTTCCATGGGGGAACACTGAAGCTTTCTTT | CASSEALPWGNTEAFF
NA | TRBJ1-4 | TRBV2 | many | TGTGCCAGCAGCTGGAAAAGCACGTCCCCCGGGAGTTTT | CASSWKSTSPGSF
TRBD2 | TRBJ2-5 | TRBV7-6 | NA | TGTGCCAGCAGCTTAGGGGCTAGCGGGAGAGAAGAGACCCAGTACTTC | CASSLGASGREETQYF
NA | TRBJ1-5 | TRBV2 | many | TGTGCCAGCAGTGAGCAGTCAGGGCCCCAGCCCCAGCATTTT | CASSEQSGPQPQHF
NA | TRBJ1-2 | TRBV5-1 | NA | TGCGCCAGCAGCTTGGCCGGAACTGGGACGACCCGCTATGGCTACACCTTC | CASSLAGTGTTRYGYTF
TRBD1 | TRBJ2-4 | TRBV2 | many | TGTGCCAGCAGGGCCCGGGACAGGGTATCCAAAAACATTCAGTACTTC | CASRARDRVSKNIQYF
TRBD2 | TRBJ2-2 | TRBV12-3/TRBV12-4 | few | TGTGCCAGCAGTTTTGGGATAGCGGGAGAAACCGGGGAGCTGTTTTTT | CASSFGIAGETGELFF
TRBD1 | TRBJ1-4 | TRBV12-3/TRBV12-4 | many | TGTGCCAGCAGTTTGTGGACAGGGGGAGAAAAACTGTTTTTT | CASSLWTGGEKLFF
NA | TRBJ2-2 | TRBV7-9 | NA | TGTGCCAGCAGCTTAGTTTTTTCGACGGACACCGGGGAGCTGTTTTTT | CASSLVFSTDTGELFF
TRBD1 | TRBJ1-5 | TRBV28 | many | TGTGCCAGCAGTATCGGACAGGGGGGTCAGCCCCAGCATTTT | CASSIGQGGQPQHF
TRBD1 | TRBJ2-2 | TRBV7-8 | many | TGTGCCAGCACCACGGGACAGCCCAACACCGGGGAGCTGTTTTTT | CASTTGQPNTGELFF
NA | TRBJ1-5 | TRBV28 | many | TGTGCCAGCTTCAGGGAAAGCAATCAGCCCCAGCATTTT | CASFRESNQPQHF
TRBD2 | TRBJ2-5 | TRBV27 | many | TGTGCCAGCAGTTGGGTCATAGCGGGAGGGCCCCAGGAGACCCAGTACTTC | CASSWVIAGGPQETQYF
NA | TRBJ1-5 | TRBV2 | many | TGTGCCAGCAGTGAACAGGGACGCAATCAGCCCCAGCATTTT | CASSEQGRNQPQHF
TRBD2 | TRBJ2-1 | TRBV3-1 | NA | TGTGCCAGCAGCCAGTCACTAGCGAGGACGAATGAGCAGTTCTTC | CASSQSLARTNEQFF
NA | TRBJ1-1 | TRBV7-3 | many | TGTGCCAGCAGCTCGGGGGGGGGCACTGAAGCTTTCTTT | CASSSGGGTEAFF
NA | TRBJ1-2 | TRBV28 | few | TGCTCTTGTCAGGCAGGCGGGACGGGGAGTAGCTACACCTTC | CSCQAGGTGSSYTF
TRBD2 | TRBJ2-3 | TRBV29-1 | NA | TGCAGCGTGGTACCCTGGACTAGCGGCACAGATACGCAGTATTTT | CSVVPWTSGTDTQYF
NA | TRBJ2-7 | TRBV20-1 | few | TGCAGTGCTCTTGAGGGGCTTGGGCCGAACCCCTCCTACGAGCAGTACTTC | CSALEGLGPNPSYEQYF
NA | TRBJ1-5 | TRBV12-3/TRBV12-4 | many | TGTGCCAGCAGCGACGGGACACCGTATAATCAGCCCCAGCATTTT | CASSDGTPYNQPQHF
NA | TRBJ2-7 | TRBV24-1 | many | TGTGCCACCAGTGATCGTTATAGCGAGCAGTACTTC | CATSDRYSEQYF
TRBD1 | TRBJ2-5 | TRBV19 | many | TGTGCCAGTAGTCGGACAGGCGGTGAGACCCAGTACTTC | CASSRTGGETQYF
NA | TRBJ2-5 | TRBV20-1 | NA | TGCAGTGCTAGTTCCCAGGGTAGCACGGAGACCCAGTACTTC | CSASSQGSTETQYF
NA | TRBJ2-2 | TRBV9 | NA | TGTGCCAGCAGCGTAAGGGCGGACACCGGGGAGCTGTTTTTT | CASSVRADTGELFF
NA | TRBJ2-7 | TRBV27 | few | TGTGCCAGCAGCCCGCGGACCTCCTACGAGCAGTACTTC | CASSPRTSYEQYF
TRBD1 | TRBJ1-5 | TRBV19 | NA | TGTGCCAGCGTGCCCGGGACAGGGGTTTCTCAGCCCCAGCATTTT | CASVPGTGVSQPQHF
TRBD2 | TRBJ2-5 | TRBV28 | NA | TGTGCCAGCAGCCAAGCCGCTAGCGGGAGGGCCGGGATCCAAGAGACCCAGTACTTC | CASSQAASGRAGIQETQYF
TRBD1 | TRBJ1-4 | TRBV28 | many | TGTGCCAGCAGCGTGTCTGGGACAGCCCACAATGAAAAACTGTTTTTT | CASSVSGTAHNEKLFF
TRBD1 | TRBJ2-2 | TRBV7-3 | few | TGTGCCAGCAGTGGGGCACAGGGGCCCGACCGGCCCGGGGAGCTGTTTTTT | CASSGAQGPDRPGELFF
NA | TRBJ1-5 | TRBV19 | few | TGTGCCAGTAGTATCCCGGGGGGTCAGCCCCAGCATTTT | CASSIPGGQPQHF
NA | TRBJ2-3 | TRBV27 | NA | TGTGCCAGCAGCCGCTTTGCCAGCGGTAGCACAGATACGCAGTATTTT | CASSRFASGSTDTQYF
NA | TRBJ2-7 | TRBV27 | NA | TGTGCCAGCAGGAGTATAGGGGGGAGCTCCTACGGGCAGTACTTC | CASRSIGGSSYGQYF
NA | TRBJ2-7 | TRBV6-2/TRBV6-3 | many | TGTGCCAGCAGTTACCCAGGGGAATCCTACGAGCAGTACTTC | CASSYPGESYEQYF
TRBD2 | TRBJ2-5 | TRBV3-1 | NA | TGTGCCAGCAGCCAAGGTCGCGGGAGGGCCAAGACCCAGTACTTC | CASSQGRGRAKTQYF
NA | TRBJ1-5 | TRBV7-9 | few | TGTGCCAGCAGCTCGGGGGCAGGGAAGCGTCACCAATCACATAATCAGCCCCAGCATTTT | CASSSGAGKRHQSHNQPQHF
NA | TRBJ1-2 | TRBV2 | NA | TGTGCCAGCTCCGGGACACAGTATGGCTACACCTTC | CASSGTQYGYTF
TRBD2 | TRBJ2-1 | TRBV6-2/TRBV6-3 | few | TGTGCCAGCAACAAAAGGAGGACTAGCGGTCTAATGGACAATGAGCAGTTCTTC | CASNKRRTSGLMDNEQFF
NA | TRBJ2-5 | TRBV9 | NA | TGTGCCAGCAGCGTAGACCCCCCGGGGGCTCCCCAAGAGACCCAGTACTTC | CASSVDPPGAPQETQYF
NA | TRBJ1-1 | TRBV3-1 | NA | TGTGCCAGCAGCCAAGATAGGACGAAACGCCAAAGTAACACTGAAGCTTTCTTT | CASSQDRTKRQSNTEAFF
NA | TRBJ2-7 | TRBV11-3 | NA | TGTGCCAGCAGCTCTCAGGCAGGGGATGAGCAGTACTTC | CASSSQAGDEQYF
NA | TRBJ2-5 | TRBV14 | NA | TGTGCCAGCAGCCAAGTTCTGACACCCCGGGGCCAAGAGACCCAGTACTTC | CASSQVLTPRGQETQYF
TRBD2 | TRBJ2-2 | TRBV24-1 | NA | TGTGCCACCAGTTTTCGGGAGGGAACCGGGGAGCTGTTTTTT | CATSFREGTGELFF
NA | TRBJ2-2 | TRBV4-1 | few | TGCGCCAGCAGCCAAGATTCCGGGACGAACACCGGGGAGCTGTTTTTT | CASSQDSGTNTGELFF
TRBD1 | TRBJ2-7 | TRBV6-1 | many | TGTGCCAGCAGTCAGGACAGGACCACGGTGCAGTACTTC | CASSQDRTTVQYF
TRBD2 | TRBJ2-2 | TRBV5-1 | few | TGCGCCAGCAGCTCTCGACTAGCGGGTTCGAACACCGGGGAGCTGTTTTTT | CASSSRLAGSNTGELFF
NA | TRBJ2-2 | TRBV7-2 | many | TGTGCCAGCAGCTTAGTCCCAGCGGCGAACACCGGGGAGCTGTTTTTT | CASSLVPAANTGELFF